Listed below are T cell receptor beta chains from one sample, sequenced in a study of identical twins. TCRdb called the 5' RACE reads again in MiXCR, with one record for every CDR3 protein. The data show around 250,000 distinct CDR3 sequences, around 8.8% seen once. Another study also made use of these data, one on yellow fever vaccine responses in identical twins.

The specimen was CD8+ T cells sorted from blood. All receptors derive from a woman between 18 and 30 years old in good health. The CDR3 runs from the conserved cysteine through the conserved F or W. The order of the fields is V gene, CDR3 protein.

>TRBV14
CASSTGEKNIQYF
>TRBV18
CASSPPPNSPLHF
>TRBV3-1
CASSPATHNEQFF
>TRBV27
CASSLSAGRSYNAEQFF
>TRBV20-1
CSAQGLDEKLFF
>TRBV4-3
CASSQALENTGELFF
>TRBV7-9
CASRELNEQFF
>TRBV12-3/TRBV12-4
CASSPGGGLDTEAFF
>TRBV29-1
CSVDGAGTYEQYF
>TRBV9
CASSVGDHDTQYF
>TRBV3-1
CASSQEQGPLNEQFF
>TRBV12-3/TRBV12-4
CASNLKGSNQPQHF
>TRBV5-6
CASSYRTGHQPQHF
>TRBV27
CASSFSGALYEQYF
>TRBV5-1
CASSRGQGIYNEQFF
>TRBV5-6
CASSLGLAGPKEETQYF
>TRBV13
CASSYPSGGYANEQFF
>TRBV6-4
CASSPEPGMTDTQYF
>TRBV15
CATSSPGGGSNQPQHF
>TRBV20-1
CSAPPPSSYNEQFF
>TRBV11-2
CASSLDLSGRETSTDTQYF
>TRBV4-3
CASSQDPRETEQYF
>TRBV20-1
CSADGLAGVNEQFF
>TRBV7-8
CASQTGASPLHF
>TRBV9
CASSVGSSSEAFF
>TRBV29-1
CSVEVRGVQETQYF
>TRBV29-1
CSLRLVSYNEQFF
>TRBV28
CASSLTPSGVRETQYF
>TRBV11-2
CASSSLTGELFF
>TRBV29-1
CSVLMGENEQYF
>TRBV6-2/TRBV6-3
CASSYTLGTEAFF
>TRBV24-1
CATSDLTYNEQFF
>TRBV27
CASSQRRNPSYEQYF
>TRBV12-3/TRBV12-4
CASSLTTHEQYF
>TRBV9
CASGFGGQGSTGELFF
>TRBV3-1
CASSQGASPWQFF
>TRBV12-3/TRBV12-4
CASSDRDYNQPQHF
>TRBV11-2
CASSSTGDLVGEQFF
>TRBV20-1
CSARDASGGAFTYEQYF
>TRBV6-2/TRBV6-3
CASSRSGTGAYEQYF
>TRBV6-4
CASSEGTGNQPQHF